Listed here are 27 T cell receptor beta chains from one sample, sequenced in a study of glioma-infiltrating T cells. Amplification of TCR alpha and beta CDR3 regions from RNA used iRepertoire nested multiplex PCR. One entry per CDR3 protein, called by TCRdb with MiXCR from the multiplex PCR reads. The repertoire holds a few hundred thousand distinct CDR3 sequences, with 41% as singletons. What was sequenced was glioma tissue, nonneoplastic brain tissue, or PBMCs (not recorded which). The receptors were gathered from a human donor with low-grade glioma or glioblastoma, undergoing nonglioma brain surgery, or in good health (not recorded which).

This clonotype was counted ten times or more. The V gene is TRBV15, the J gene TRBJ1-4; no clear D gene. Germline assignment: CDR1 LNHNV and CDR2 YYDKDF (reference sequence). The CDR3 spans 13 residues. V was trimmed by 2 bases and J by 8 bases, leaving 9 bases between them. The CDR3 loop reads CATSRPNEEKLFF. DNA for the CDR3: TGTGCCACCAGCAGACCGAACGAGGAAAAACTGTTTTTT.

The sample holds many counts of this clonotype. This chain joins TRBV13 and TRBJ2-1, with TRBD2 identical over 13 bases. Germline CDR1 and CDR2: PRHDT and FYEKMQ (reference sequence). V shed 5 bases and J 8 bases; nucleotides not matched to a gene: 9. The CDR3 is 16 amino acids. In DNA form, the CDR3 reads TGTGCCAGCAGCCCGAGGACTAGCGGGAGTTCGGATGAGCAGTTCTTC. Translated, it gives CASSPRTSGSSDEQFF.

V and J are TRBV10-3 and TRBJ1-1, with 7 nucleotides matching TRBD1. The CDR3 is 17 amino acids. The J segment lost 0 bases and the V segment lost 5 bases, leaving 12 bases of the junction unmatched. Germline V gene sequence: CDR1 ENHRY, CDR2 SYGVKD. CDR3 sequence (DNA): TGTGCCATCAGTTTATCCGCCCTACAGGGGATGAACACTGAAGCTTTCTTT. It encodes CAISLSALQGMNTEAFF.

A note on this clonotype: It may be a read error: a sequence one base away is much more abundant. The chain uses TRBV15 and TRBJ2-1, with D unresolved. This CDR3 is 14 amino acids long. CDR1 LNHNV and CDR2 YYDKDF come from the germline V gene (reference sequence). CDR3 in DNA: TGTGCCACCAGCCCCGTGGCACTTTACAATGAGCAGCTCTTC. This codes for CATSPVALYNEQLF.

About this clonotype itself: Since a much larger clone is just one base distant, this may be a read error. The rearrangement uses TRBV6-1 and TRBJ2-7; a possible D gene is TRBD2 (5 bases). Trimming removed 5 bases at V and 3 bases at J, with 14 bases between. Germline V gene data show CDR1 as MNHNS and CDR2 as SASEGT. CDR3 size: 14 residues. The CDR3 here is CASSPLSARYEQYF. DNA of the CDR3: TGTGCCAGCAGTCCACTTAGCGCCCGCTACGAGCAGTACTTC.

The CDR3: CATHPTGGNEQYF. The CDR3 DNA sequence: TGTGCCACCCACCCGACAGGGGGAAACGAGCAGTACTTC. The chain joins TRBV10-3 to TRBJ2-7, with TRBD1 matching over 9 bases. This CDR3 spans 13 amino acids. Germline V gene lookup returns CDR1 ENHRY and CDR2 SYGVKD. J was trimmed by 5 bases and V by 10 bases; bases with no gene match: 9.

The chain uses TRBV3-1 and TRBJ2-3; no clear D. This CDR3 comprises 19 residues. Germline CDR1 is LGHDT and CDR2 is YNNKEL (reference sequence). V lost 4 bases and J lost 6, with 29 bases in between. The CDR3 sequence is CASSRTVGAPRTQADTQYF. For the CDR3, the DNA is TGTGCCAGCAGCCGTACTGTAGGAGCGCCCCGAACTCAGGCGGATACGCAGTATTTT.

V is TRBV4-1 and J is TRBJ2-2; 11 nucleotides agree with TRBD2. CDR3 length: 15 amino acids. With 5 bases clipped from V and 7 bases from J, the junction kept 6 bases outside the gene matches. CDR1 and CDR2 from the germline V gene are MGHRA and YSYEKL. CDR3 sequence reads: CASSLLAGDLGELFF. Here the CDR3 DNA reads TGCGCCAGCAGCTTACTAGCGGGAGACCTCGGGGAGCTGTTTTTT.

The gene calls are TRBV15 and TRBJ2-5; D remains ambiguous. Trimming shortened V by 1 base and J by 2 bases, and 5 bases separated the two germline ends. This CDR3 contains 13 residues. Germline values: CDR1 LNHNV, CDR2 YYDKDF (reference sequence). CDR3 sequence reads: CATSRVRQETQYF. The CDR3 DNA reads TGTGCCACCAGCAGAGTTCGACAAGAGACCCAGTACTTC.

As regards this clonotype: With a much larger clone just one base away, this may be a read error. CDR3 amino acids: CASSGYGYTF. The CDR3 DNA is TGTGCCAGCAGTGGATATGGCTACACCTTC. The gene calls are TRBV2 and TRBJ1-2; D is uncertain. V lost 4 bases, J lost 5 bases, and 2 bases lay in between. This CDR3 has 10 residues. From germline, CDR1 is SNHLY and CDR2 FYNNEI.

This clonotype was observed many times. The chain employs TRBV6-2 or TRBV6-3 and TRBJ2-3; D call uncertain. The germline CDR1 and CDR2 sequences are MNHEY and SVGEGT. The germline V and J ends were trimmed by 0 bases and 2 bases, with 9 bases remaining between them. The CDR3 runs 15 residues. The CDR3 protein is CASSYSPQATDTQYF. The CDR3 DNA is TGTGCCAGCAGTTACTCTCCCCAGGCCACAGATACGCAGTATTTT.

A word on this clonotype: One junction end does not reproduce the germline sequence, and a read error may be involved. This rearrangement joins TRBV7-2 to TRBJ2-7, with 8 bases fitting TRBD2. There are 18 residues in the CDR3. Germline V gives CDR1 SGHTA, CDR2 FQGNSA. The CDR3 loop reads CVSSLQRAGLGNLYEQYF. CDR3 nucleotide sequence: TGTGTCAGCAGCTTGCAAAGGGCGGGACTAGGGAACCTCTACGAGCAGTACTTC. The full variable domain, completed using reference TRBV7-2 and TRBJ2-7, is GAGVSQSPSNKVTEKGKDVELRCDPISGHTALYWYRQSLGQGLEFLIYFQGNSAPDKSGLPSDRFSAERTGGSVSTLTIQRTQQEDSAVYLCVSSLQRAGLGNLYEQYFGPGTRLTVT.

CDR3 nucleotide sequence: TGTGCCAGCAGCTTCCGACGGGGCCATAATTACAATGAGCAGTTCTTC. Translation gives CASSFRRGHNYNEQFF. The V gene is TRBV7-9, the J gene TRBJ2-1; D possibly matches TRBD1 or TRBD2 (5 bases each). CDR3 length: 16 residues. Trimming removed 3 bases at V and 4 bases at J, with 16 bases between. Germline values: CDR1 SEHNR, CDR2 FQNEAQ (reference sequence).

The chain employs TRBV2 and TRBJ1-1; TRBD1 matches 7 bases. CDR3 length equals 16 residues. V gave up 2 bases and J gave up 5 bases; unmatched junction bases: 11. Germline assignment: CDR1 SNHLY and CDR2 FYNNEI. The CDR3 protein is CASSESRTGQGTEAFF. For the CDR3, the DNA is TGTGCCAGCAGTGAATCTAGGACAGGCCAAGGAACTGAAGCTTTCTTT.

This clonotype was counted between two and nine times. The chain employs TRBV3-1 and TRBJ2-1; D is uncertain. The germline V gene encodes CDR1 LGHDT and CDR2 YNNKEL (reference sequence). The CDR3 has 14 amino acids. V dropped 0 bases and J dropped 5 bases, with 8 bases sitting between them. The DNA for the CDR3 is TGTGCCAGCAGCCAAGATCCCGGTGACAATGAGCAGTTCTTC. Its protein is CASSQDPGDNEQFF.

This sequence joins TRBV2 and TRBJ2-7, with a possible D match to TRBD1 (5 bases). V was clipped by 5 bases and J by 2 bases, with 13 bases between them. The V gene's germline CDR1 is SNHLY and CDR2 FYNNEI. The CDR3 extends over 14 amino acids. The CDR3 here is CASSIQGSTYEQYF. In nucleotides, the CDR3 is TGTGCCAGCAGTATTCAGGGTTCCACCTACGAGCAGTACTTC.

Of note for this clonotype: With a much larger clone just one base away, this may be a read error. The CDR3 loop is CASGNPTSGQSSYNEQFF. The CDR3 bases are TGTGCCAGCGGTAACCCCACCTCAGGGCAAAGCTCCTACAATGAGCAGTTCTTC. V gene TRBV6-2 or TRBV6-3 combines with J gene TRBJ2-1; D is possibly TRBD1 (5 bases). In germline, CDR1 is MNHEY, CDR2 SVGEGT. V lost 8 bases and J 0 bases, leaving 23 bases between the germline ends. The CDR3 runs 18 residues.

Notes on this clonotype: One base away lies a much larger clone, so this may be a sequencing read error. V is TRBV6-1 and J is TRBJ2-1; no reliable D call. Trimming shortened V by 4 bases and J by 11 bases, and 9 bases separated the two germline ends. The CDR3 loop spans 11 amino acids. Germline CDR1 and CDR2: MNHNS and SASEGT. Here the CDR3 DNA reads TGTGCCAGCAGTGCCTTAAATAAGCAGTTCTTC. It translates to CASSALNKQFF.

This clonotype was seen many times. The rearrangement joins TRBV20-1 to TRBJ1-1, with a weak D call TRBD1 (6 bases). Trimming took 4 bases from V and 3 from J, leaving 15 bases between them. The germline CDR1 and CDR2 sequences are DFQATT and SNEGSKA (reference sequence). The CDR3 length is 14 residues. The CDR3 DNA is TGCAGTGCTACCGTCGGACAGTGGGACACTGAAGCTTTCTTT. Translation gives CSATVGQWDTEAFF.

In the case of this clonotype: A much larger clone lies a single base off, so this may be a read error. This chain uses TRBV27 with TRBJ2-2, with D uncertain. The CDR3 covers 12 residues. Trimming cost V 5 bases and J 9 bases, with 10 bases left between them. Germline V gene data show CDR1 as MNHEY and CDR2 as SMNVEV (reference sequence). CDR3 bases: TGTGCCAGCAGTGTGTTAACCTGGGAGCTGTTTTTT. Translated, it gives CASSVLTWELFF.

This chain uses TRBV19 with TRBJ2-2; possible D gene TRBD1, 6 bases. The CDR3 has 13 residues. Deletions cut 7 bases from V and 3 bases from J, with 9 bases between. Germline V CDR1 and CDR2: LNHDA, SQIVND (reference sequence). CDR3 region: CASTGQYTGELFF. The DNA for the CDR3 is TGTGCCAGTACCGGACAGTACACCGGGGAGCTGTTTTTT.

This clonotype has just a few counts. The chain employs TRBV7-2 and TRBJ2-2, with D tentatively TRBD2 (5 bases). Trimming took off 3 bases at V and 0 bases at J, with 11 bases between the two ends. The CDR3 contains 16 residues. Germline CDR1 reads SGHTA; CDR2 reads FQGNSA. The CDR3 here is CASSLFRLPNTGELFF. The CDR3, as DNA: TGTGCCAGCAGCTTGTTTCGACTACCGAACACCGGGGAGCTGTTTTTT.

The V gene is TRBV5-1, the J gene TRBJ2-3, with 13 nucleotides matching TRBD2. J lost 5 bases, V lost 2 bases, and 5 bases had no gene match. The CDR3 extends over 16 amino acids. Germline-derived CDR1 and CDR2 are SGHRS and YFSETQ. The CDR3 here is CASSFLGLAGVDTQYF. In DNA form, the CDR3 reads TGCGCCAGCAGCTTTCTTGGACTAGCGGGAGTAGATACGCAGTATTTT.

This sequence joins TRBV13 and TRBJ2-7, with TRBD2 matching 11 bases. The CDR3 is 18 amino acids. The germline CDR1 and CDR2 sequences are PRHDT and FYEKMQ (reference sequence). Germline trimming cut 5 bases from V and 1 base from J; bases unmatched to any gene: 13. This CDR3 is CASSHRTSGPRASYEQYF. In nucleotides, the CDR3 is TGTGCCAGCAGCCACCGGACTAGCGGGCCCCGGGCGTCCTACGAGCAGTACTTC.

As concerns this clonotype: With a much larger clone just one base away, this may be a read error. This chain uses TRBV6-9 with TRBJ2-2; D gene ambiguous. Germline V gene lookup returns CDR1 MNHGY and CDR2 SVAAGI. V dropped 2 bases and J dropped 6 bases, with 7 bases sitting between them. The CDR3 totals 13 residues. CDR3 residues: CASSYKASGELFF. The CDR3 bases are TGTGCCAGCAGTTATAAGGCGTCCGGGGAGCTGTTTTTT.

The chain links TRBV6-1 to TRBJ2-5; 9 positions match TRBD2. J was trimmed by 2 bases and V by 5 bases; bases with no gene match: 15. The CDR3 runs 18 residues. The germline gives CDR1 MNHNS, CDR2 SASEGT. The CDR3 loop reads CASSYPRLAGSGQETQYF. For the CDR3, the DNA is TGTGCCAGCAGTTATCCGCGTCTAGCGGGATCAGGGCAAGAGACCCAGTACTTC.

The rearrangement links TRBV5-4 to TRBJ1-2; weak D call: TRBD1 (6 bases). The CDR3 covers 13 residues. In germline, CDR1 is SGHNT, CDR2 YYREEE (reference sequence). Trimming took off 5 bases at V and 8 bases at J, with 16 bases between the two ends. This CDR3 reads CASRGTGTGGYTF. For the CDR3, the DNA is TGTGCCAGCAGAGGAACAGGGACGGGAGGCTACACCTTC.